These T cell receptor beta chains were read from a single sample in a study of blood T cell repertoires in COVID-19. Here immunoSEQ multiplex PCR was the method, and the copy in TCRdb shows in-frame clones only, minus some. The sample yields under 95,000 clones, approximately 86% seen once. The sequenced sample consisted of peripheral blood. Source of these receptors: a woman of 80 years or more with acute or convalescent COVID-19. Each CDR3 is given without its conserved first and last residue. The D gene is left open where the match is weak.

TRBV5-1,.,ASSLSTGSSRPYEQY
TRBV3-1/TRBV3-2,TRBD1,ASSHGTGGAYNSPLH
TRBV18,.,ASQGRQNTEAF
TRBV4-2,TRBD1,ASSPLGGTGMNTEAF
TRBV3-1/TRBV3-2,.,ASSQDPRVGQPQH
TRBV6-5,.,ASRGQINSPLH
TRBV3-1/TRBV3-2,TRBD1,ASSLIQGRSDGYT
TRBV18,TRBD1,ASSPMGDSWQF
TRBV3-1/TRBV3-2,TRBD2,ASSQGLAGIYNEQF
TRBV19,.,ASINRLNTEAF
TRBV2,.,ASSSNRAGELF
TRBV9,TRBD1,ASSPRQGDRSYEQY
TRBV9,TRBD1,ASSVAGQPSYEQY
TRBV18,.,ASSPPSGVGTGELF
TRBV28,TRBD1,ASSLDRVNGYT
TRBV3-1/TRBV3-2,.,ASSLRSPGSIGYT
TRBV29-1,.,SVVGGNEKLF
TRBV6-5,TRBD1,ASRLETGNYGYT
TRBV11-3,TRBD1,ASSSLRGQGRSYT
TRBV3-1/TRBV3-2,TRBD1,ASSQEYRGPNYGYT
TRBV28,.,ASSRQEPFYNEQF
TRBV12-5,TRBD1,ASGLPRQGRTEAF
TRBV5-6,.,ASSLGRGNSPLH
TRBV2,.,ASSETSGVGEQY
TRBV28,TRBD1,ASSSGQGATNEKLF
TRBV5-1,TRBD1,ASSSGTGGSYEQY